This entry concerns a single TCR beta chain. The data stem from a study of blood T cell repertoires in COVID-19. CDR1 and CDR2 from the germline V gene are MDHEN and SYDVKM. Trimming took off 3 bases at V and 6 bases at J, with 15 bases between the two ends. The CDR3 extends over 15 amino acids. In the original analysis: How many nucleated cells were present was estimated from reference gene primer amplification. Sequenced by immunoSEQ multiplex PCR; TCRdb stores in-frame clones only, minus some. Clone size and V and J calls were adopted from that table, with D and trimming inferred from the DNA. The sample holds about 210,000 clones, around 86% seen once. Study members were between 18 and 89 years old and lived in fewer than 30 US regions. Assignments of participants to cohorts depended upon their own reported clinical history.

The clonotype was recovered from a man aged 30 to 45 in a cohort exposed to, infected with or recovered from COVID-19 (not recorded which). The source material was PBMCs or T cells enriched from blood (not recorded which). The rearrangement links TRBV28 to TRBJ2-1; no reliable D call. The CDR3 sequence is CASSLSVVNFNEQFF. Written as DNA, the CDR3 is TGTGCCAGCAGTTTGTCGGTCGTAAATTTCAATGAGCAGTTCTTC.